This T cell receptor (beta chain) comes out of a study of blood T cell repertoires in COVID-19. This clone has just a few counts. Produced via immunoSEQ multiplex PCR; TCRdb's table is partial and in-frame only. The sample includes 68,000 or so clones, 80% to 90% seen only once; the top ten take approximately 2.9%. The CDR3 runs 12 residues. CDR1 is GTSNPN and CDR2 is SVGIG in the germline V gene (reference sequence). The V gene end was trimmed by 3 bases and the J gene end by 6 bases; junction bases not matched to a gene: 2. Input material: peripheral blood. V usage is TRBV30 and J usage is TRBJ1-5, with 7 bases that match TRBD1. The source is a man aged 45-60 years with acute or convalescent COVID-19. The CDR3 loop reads CAWRTGTQPQHF. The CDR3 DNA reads TGTGCCTGGAGGACAGGGACTCAGCCCCAGCATTTT.